This T cell receptor beta chain stems from a study of blood T cell repertoires in COVID-19. On the study more broadly: T cells, B-cell-depleted T cells, or PBMCs provided the cDNA or gDNA that served as material.

Membership in each cohort depended on participant-reported clinical history. This CDR3 spans 16 amino acids. Germline values: CDR1 SGHTA, CDR2 FQGTGA. The V gene end was trimmed by 1 base and the J gene end by 3 bases; junction bases not matched to a gene: 7. In the study's own analysis: Estimation of nucleated cell counts relied on the amplification of reference gene primers. Measured with immunoSEQ multiplex PCR; TCRdb has only the in-frame clones, and not every one. The DNA was the basis for D and trimming; V, J and clone size are from that table. The sample carries over 250,000 clones, nearly 90% recorded once.

The sample taken for sequencing was PBMCs or T cells enriched from blood (not recorded which). This chain joins TRBV7-3 and TRBJ2-7, with TRBD2 matching 9 bases. The sequence came from a woman in her 30s who had recovered from COVID-19. The CDR3 region is CASSLKLAGEYYEQYF. The CDR3, as DNA: TGTGCCAGCAGCTTAAAACTAGCGGGCGAATACTACGAGCAGTACTTC. The full variable domain, rest sourced from reference TRBV7-3 and TRBJ2-7, is GAGVSQTPSNKVTEKGKYVELRCDPISGHTALYWYRQSLGQGPEFLIYFQGTGAADDSGLPNDRFFAVRPEGSVSTLKIQRTERGDSAVYLCASSLKLAGEYYEQYFGPGTRLTVT.